This T cell receptor (beta chain) was found in a study of T cells in localized non-small cell lung cancer. The protocol was immunoSEQ multiplex PCR, while the TCRdb copy is restricted to in-frame clones and leaves out a portion. This table holds around 78,000 clones, around 84% found once. The germline CDR1 and CDR2 sequences are SGDLS and YYNGEE. CDR3 length: 14 residues. V was cut by 0 bases and J by 3 bases, with 10 bases left in between. The clonotype comes from a female donor older than 55 with stage I lung adenocarcinoma. The chain recombines TRBV9 with TRBJ2-7, with D possibly TRBD2 on 5 matching bases. Sequencing used peripheral blood, obtained before any cancer treatment. The CDR3 DNA reads TGTGCCAGCAGCGTAGCCAACGGGGACTACGAGCAGTACTTC. Amino acids: CASSVANGDYEQYF.